Shown below are 25 T cell receptor beta chains from a single sample sequenced in a study of cytomegalovirus exposure and HLA in healthy donors. Measured with immunoSEQ multiplex PCR; TCRdb has only the in-frame clones, and not every one. The sample holds around 80,000 clones, approximately 96% seen once. Sequences were obtained from PBMCs. Source of these receptors: a woman in her late teens or twenties in good health and CMV-seronegative.

The chain is built from TRBV7-2 and TRBJ2-7; 9 bases fit TRBD1. This CDR3 contains 15 residues. V lost 6 bases, J lost 4 bases, and 10 bases stayed unmatched. The germline gives CDR1 SGHTA, CDR2 FQGNSA. The CDR3 region has the DNA TGTGCCAGCAGTCTACCGGGACAGGGTCGTTACGAGCAGTACTTC. Its protein is CASSLPGQGRYEQYF. Full variable domain (outside the CDR3, taken from reference TRBV7-2 and TRBJ2-7): GAGVSQSPSNKVTEKGKDVELRCDPISGHTALYWYRQSLGQGLEFLIYFQGNSAPDKSGLPSDRFSAERTGGSVSTLTIQRTQQEDSAVYLCASSLPGQGRYEQYFGPGTRLTVT.

This chain links TRBV5-1 with TRBJ1-2; D possibly corresponds to TRBD1 (5 bases). CDR1 SGHRS and CDR2 YFSETQ come from the germline V gene. Trimming took off 0 bases at V and 8 bases at J, with 11 bases between the two ends. The CDR3 runs 13 residues. CDR3 sequence reads: CASSLEAGRGYTF. The CDR3 coding sequence is TGCGCCAGCAGCTTGGAGGCAGGGAGGGGCTACACCTTC. The full variable domain, completed using reference TRBV5-1 and TRBJ1-2, is KAGVTQTPRYLIKTRGQQVTLSCSPISGHRSVSWYQQTPGQGLQFLFEYFSETQRNKGNFPGRFSGRQFSNSRSEMNVSTLELGDSALYLCASSLEAGRGYTFGSGTRLTVV.

The chain joins TRBV11-2 to TRBJ1-2; D not certain. Germline CDR1 and CDR2: SGHAT and FQNNGV. The CDR3 loop spans 13 amino acids. V was trimmed by 1 base and J by 6 bases, leaving 9 bases between them. CDR3 protein: CASSLGQADGYTF. The CDR3 nucleotides are TGTGCCAGCAGCTTAGGCCAGGCTGATGGCTACACCTTC.

Note on this clone: One junction end disagrees with the germline gene, perhaps due to a read error. The chain combines TRBV5-6 with TRBJ2-7; D call uncertain. CDR1 is SGHDT, CDR2 YYEEEE, per germline. The CDR3 is 15 residues long. DNA of the CDR3: TGTGCCAGCAGCTTGGGGGTAGGAGTGGGTCTGAGCATGAACTTC. Its protein is CASSLGVGVGLSMNF. Drawing the rest from reference TRBV5-6 and TRBJ2-7, the complete variable domain is DAGVTQSPTHLIKTRGQQVTLRCSPKSGHDTVSWYQQALGQGPQFIFQYYEEEERQRGNFPDRFSGHQFPNYSSELNVNALLLGDSALYLCASSLGVGVGLSMNFGPGTRLTVT.

The chain is built from TRBV28 and TRBJ2-7; 7 nucleotides match TRBD1. Losses at the gene ends were 0 bases for V and 4 bases for J; bases not matched to a gene: 3. Germline CDR1 and CDR2: MDHEN and SYDVKM. The CDR3 spans 14 residues. CDR3 DNA: TGTGCCAGCAGTTTATGGCAGGGGGTTTACGAGCAGTACTTC. Amino acid sequence: CASSLWQGVYEQYF.

The V call is TRBV11-3, the J call TRBJ2-1; D gene uncertain. Trimming left V 5 bases short and J 8 bases short, with 16 bases between. This CDR3 has 14 amino acids. The germline V gene has CDR1 SGHNT and CDR2 YENEEA. As DNA, the CDR3 is TGTGCCAGCAGCCCCGGTTTTCTCCAGGATGAGCAGTTCTTC. It specifies CASSPGFLQDEQFF.

V gene TRBV5-4 combines with J gene TRBJ1-1, with D unresolved. The CDR3 has 14 amino acids. CDR1 is SGHNT, CDR2 YYREEE, per germline (reference sequence). The V gene lost 1 base and the J gene lost 1 base, with 8 bases spanning the gap. CDR3 nucleotides: TGTGCCAGCAGCTTGTATGCAGGGAACACTGAAGCTTTCTTT. Translating it yields CASSLYAGNTEAFF.

This rearrangement joins TRBV28 to TRBJ2-7, with 12 bases identical to TRBD2. Germline lookup yields CDR1 MDHEN and CDR2 SYDVKM. CDR3 length: 15 amino acids. V was pared by 1 base and J by 3 bases, with 1 base of the junction left unmatched. The CDR3 nucleotides are TGTGCCAGCAGTTTATCGACTAGCGGGGGCTACGAGCAGTACTTC. This sequence encodes CASSLSTSGGYEQYF.

This chain links TRBV7-9 with TRBJ2-1; D may be TRBD2 (5 bases). There are 15 residues in the CDR3. Germline V gives CDR1 SEHNR, CDR2 FQNEAQ (reference sequence). Trimming pared 1 base from V and 2 bases from J, leaving 9 bases between. DNA for the CDR3: TGTGCCAGCAGCTTAGTTGGAGGTCCCTACAATGAGCAGTTCTTC. It specifies CASSLVGGPYNEQFF.

The V gene is TRBV11-3, the J gene TRBJ1-1; 7 positions match TRBD1. J lost 3 bases, V lost 6 bases, and 4 bases had no gene match. CDR3 size: 13 residues. CDR1 is SGHNT, CDR2 YENEEA, per germline. The CDR3 DNA reads TGTGCCAGCAGTCGGACAGGACACACTGAAGCTTTCTTT. This translates into CASSRTGHTEAFF.

V usage is TRBV18 and J usage is TRBJ1-1; the D gene is possibly TRBD1 (5 bases). Trimming removed 4 bases at V and 3 bases at J, with 9 bases between. The CDR3 extends over 13 amino acids. Germline V CDR1 and CDR2: KGHSH, LQKENI. As DNA, the CDR3 is TGTGCCAGCTCACAAGGGGCGTACACTGAAGCTTTCTTT. Translating it yields CASSQGAYTEAFF.

This chain links TRBV18 with TRBJ1-1; no clear D. The CDR3 spans 14 residues. V was clipped by 3 bases and J by 1 base, with 9 bases between them. Per the germline V gene, CDR1 is KGHSH and CDR2 is LQKENI. The chain's CDR3 is CASSPRSENTEAFF. CDR3 sequence (DNA): TGTGCCAGCTCACCGCGGAGTGAGAACACTGAAGCTTTCTTT.

V and J are TRBV6-4 and TRBJ2-1, with 7 bases matching TRBD2. The V gene's germline CDR1 is MRHNA and CDR2 SNTAGT. The CDR3 loop spans 15 amino acids. V lost 6 bases to trimming and J lost 7 bases; unmatched junction nucleotides: 12. The CDR3 loop is CASSNFAGVWNEQFF. The CDR3 region has the DNA TGTGCCAGCAGCAACTTTGCGGGAGTTTGGAATGAGCAGTTCTTC.

The chain uses TRBV7-9 and TRBJ2-1; 11 nucleotides align to TRBD2. This CDR3 is 18 amino acids long. V was clipped by 5 bases and J by 4 bases; unmatched bases: 13. Per germline, CDR1 SEHNR and CDR2 FQNEAQ (reference sequence). Here the CDR3 reads CASSPSGLAGGPYNEQFF. CDR3 sequence (DNA): TGTGCCAGCAGCCCCTCGGGCCTAGCGGGAGGACCGTACAATGAGCAGTTCTTC.

The chain uses TRBV7-2 and TRBJ2-7; 8 bases fit TRBD1. V was clipped by 3 bases and J by 4 bases; unmatched bases: 8. The CDR3 is made up of 15 amino acids. CDR1 is SGHTA and CDR2 is FQGNSA in the germline V gene. This CDR3 reads CASSFTGTGGYEQYF. CDR3 sequence (DNA): TGTGCCAGCAGCTTCACCGGGACAGGAGGATACGAGCAGTACTTC.

This clone was picked up one time. The chain combines TRBV5-1 with TRBJ2-7; 10 bases agree with TRBD1. Germline CDR1 reads SGHRS; CDR2 reads YFSETQ. The CDR3 contains 17 residues. V shed 5 bases and J 4 bases; nucleotides not matched to a gene: 15. The CDR3 region has the DNA TGCGCCAGCAGATCACCCAAAACCGGGACAGGGGTGTACGAGCAGTACTTC. Translated, it gives CASRSPKTGTGVYEQYF.

This CDR3 reads CASSLGASGNTGELFF. CDR3 DNA sequence: TGTGCCAGCAGCTTAGGGGCCTCTGGGAACACCGGGGAGCTGTTTTTT. This rearrangement joins TRBV7-9 to TRBJ2-2; the D is unclear. Trimming shortened V by 1 base and J by 1 base, and 10 bases separated the two germline ends. Germline V gene data show CDR1 as SEHNR and CDR2 as FQNEAQ (reference sequence). The CDR3 has 16 amino acids.

This chain links TRBV28 with TRBJ2-2, with TRBD2 as a possible D gene (5 bases). V was pared by 3 bases and J by 4 bases, with 24 bases between. Germline V gene sequence: CDR1 MDHEN, CDR2 SYDVKM. CDR3 length: 19 amino acids. CDR3: CASSFSMGETPFSTGELFF. For the CDR3, the DNA is TGTGCCAGCAGTTTTTCGATGGGAGAAACCCCCTTTAGCACCGGGGAGCTGTTTTTT.

The chain couples TRBV5-1 to TRBJ2-7; weak D call: TRBD1 (6 bases). CDR3 size: 16 residues. Trimming shortened V by 4 bases and J by 0 bases, and 17 bases separated the two germline ends. The germline CDR1 and CDR2 sequences are SGHRS and YFSETQ. CDR3 nucleotide sequence: TGCGCCAGCAGCCTGAGCCAGGGGCCCAGCTCCTACGAGCAGTACTTC. Protein product: CASSLSQGPSSYEQYF.

This chain joins TRBV7-8 and TRBJ2-3, with TRBD2 identical over 9 bases. The V gene end was trimmed by 5 bases and the J gene end by 5 bases; junction bases not matched to a gene: 8. Per germline, CDR1 SGHVS and CDR2 FQNEAQ. This CDR3 has 15 residues. CDR3 residues: CASSTWASGVDTQYF. The CDR3 bases are TGTGCCAGCAGCACGTGGGCTAGCGGGGTAGATACGCAGTATTTT.

This clone was detected once. J is TRBJ2-7 and V is TRBV25-1, with 8 positions matching TRBD2. Germline CDR1 is MGHDK and CDR2 is SYGVNS. V shed 6 bases and J 7 bases; nucleotides not matched to a gene: 5. The CDR3 runs to 12 residues. The CDR3 spells CASRGTRGEQYF. CDR3 nucleotide sequence: TGTGCCAGCAGAGGGACTAGGGGGGAGCAGTACTTC.

This clone was seen a single time. V is TRBV27 and J is TRBJ2-5; no firm D call. The DNA end is a closer match to TRBJ2-7, so the J assignment may be wrong. The V gene's germline CDR1 is MNHEY and CDR2 SMNVEV (reference sequence). The CDR3 runs 15 residues. The CDR3 protein is CASSLSRPPDYEQYF. The DNA for the CDR3 is TGTGCCAGCAGTTTATCGAGGCCACCCGACTACGAGCAGTACTTC.

This clone has a handful of counts. The chain combines TRBV19 with TRBJ1-5; D ambiguous. The V and J ends lost 4 bases and 3 bases respectively, with 10 bases between them. The CDR3 extends over 14 amino acids. CDR1 and CDR2 from the germline V gene are LNHDA and SQIVND (reference sequence). CDR3 in amino acids: CASSRAGHNQPQHF. The CDR3 DNA reads TGTGCCAGTAGTAGGGCGGGTCACAATCAGCCCCAGCATTTT.

This rearrangement joins TRBV7-7 to TRBJ2-1, with 12 bases fitting TRBD2. CDR3 length equals 17 residues. The germline CDR1 and CDR2 sequences are SSHAT and FNYEAQ (reference sequence). Trimming at V came to 5 bases and at J to 1 base, leaving 6 bases not matched to a gene. Here the CDR3 reads CASSPTTSGGSYNEQFF. The DNA of the CDR3 is TGTGCCAGCAGCCCAACGACTAGCGGGGGTTCCTACAATGAGCAGTTCTTC.

This chain connects TRBV6-4 to TRBJ2-3; no definite D call. The CDR3 length is 13 residues. Germline CDR1 MRHNA, CDR2 SNTAGT. Trimming removed 0 bases from V and 6 bases from J, with 7 bases in between. CDR3 in amino acids: CASSDSWRDTQYF. CDR3 in DNA: TGTGCCAGCAGTGACTCTTGGCGGGATACGCAGTATTTT.